What follows are 21 T cell receptor beta chains derived from one specimen sequenced in a study of shared clonotypes between healthy human individuals. The naive CD8 fraction comprised CD45RO-negative cells positively selected for CCR7 and excluded terminally differentiated effector memory CD45RA+ cells. Profiled with immunoSEQ multiplex PCR; TCRdb holds only in-frame clones, not every one. This table has 450,000 to 700,000 clones, about 95% appearing once. The sequenced sample was naive CD8+ T cells sorted from blood. Receptor source: a woman aged 25 to 45 in good health.

The rearrangement uses TRBV4-1 and TRBJ2-7; perhaps TRBD2 as D (5 bases). V lost 4 bases, J lost 3 bases, and 10 bases lay in between. The CDR3 has 13 amino acids. Germline CDR1 MGHRA, CDR2 YSYEKL. CDR3 coding DNA: TGCGCCAGCAGCCCACGGACTGGCTACGAGCAGTACTTC. Translating it yields CASSPRTGYEQYF.

The chain recombines TRBV5-1 with TRBJ1-5; D call uncertain. This CDR3 is built from 11 residues. The V and J ends lost 5 bases and 4 bases respectively, with 4 bases between them. CDR1 is SGHRS and CDR2 is YFSETQ in the germline V gene. The CDR3 reads CASRINQPQHF. The CDR3, as DNA: TGCGCCAGCAGAATTAATCAGCCCCAGCATTTT.

This chain connects TRBV19 to TRBJ1-1; TRBD1 aligns across 8 bases. This CDR3 is built from 16 residues. The trim removed 1 base at V and 6 bases at J, leaving 10 bases unmatched. The germline CDR1 and CDR2 sequences are LNHDA and SQIVND (reference sequence). CDR3 amino acids: CASSIVGAGGFAEAFF. CDR3 nucleotide sequence: TGTGCCAGTAGTATAGTAGGCGCAGGGGGCTTTGCTGAAGCTTTCTTT.

The rearrangement joins TRBV27 to TRBJ2-7; D is perhaps TRBD1 (5 bases). CDR3 length: 13 amino acids. The germline V gene has CDR1 MNHEY and CDR2 SMNVEV (reference sequence). V dropped 2 bases and J dropped 3 bases, with 8 bases sitting between them. The CDR3 here is CASSLRQFYEQYF. CDR3 in DNA: TGTGCCAGCAGTTTACGACAGTTCTACGAGCAGTACTTC.

The chain is built from TRBV18 and TRBJ2-5; 9 nucleotides agree with TRBD2. The V gene end was trimmed by 6 bases and the J gene end by 5 bases; junction bases not matched to a gene: 7. The CDR3 is 14 residues long. Germline V gene sequence: CDR1 KGHSH, CDR2 LQKENI. CDR3 loop: CASSETSGRETQYF. In DNA form, the CDR3 reads TGTGCCAGCTCGGAGACTAGCGGTCGGGAGACCCAGTACTTC. The whole variable domain, remainder taken from reference TRBV18 and TRBJ2-5, is NAGVMQNPRHLVRRRGQEARLRCSPMKGHSHVYWYRQLPEEGLKFMVYLQKENIIDESGMPKERFSAEFPKEGPSILRIQQVVRGDSAAYFCASSETSGRETQYFGPGTRLLVL.

The rearrangement uses TRBV28 and TRBJ1-4, with 9 bases lining up with TRBD1. CDR3 length equals 14 residues. Unmatched junction bases numbered 10, after V lost 7 bases and J lost 10 bases. CDR1 and CDR2 from the germline V gene are MDHEN and SYDVKM. This CDR3 reads CASTRDRVSGKLFF. CDR3 nucleotide sequence: TGTGCCAGCACCCGGGACAGGGTGTCGGGAAAACTGTTTTTT.

V and J are TRBV28 and TRBJ2-5; 10 bases match TRBD2. Germline V CDR1 and CDR2: MDHEN, SYDVKM. The J segment lost 4 bases and the V segment lost 0 bases, leaving 8 bases of the junction unmatched. The CDR3 runs to 17 residues. The chain's CDR3 is CASSLWVLAGRGETQYF. The CDR3 DNA follows: TGTGCCAGCAGTTTATGGGTACTAGCGGGGCGGGGAGAGACCCAGTACTTC.

J is TRBJ2-7 and V is TRBV29-1; D perhaps matches TRBD2 (6 bases). V was clipped by 0 bases and J by 3 bases, with 12 bases between them. CDR1 and CDR2 from the germline V gene are SQVTM and ANQGSEA. This CDR3 spans 14 amino acids. Here the CDR3 reads CSVEDPSGYYEQYF. In nucleotides, the CDR3 is TGCAGCGTTGAAGATCCCAGCGGGTACTACGAGCAGTACTTC.

The V and J genes are TRBV27 and TRBJ2-7; D is tentatively TRBD1 or TRBD2 (5 bases each). Germline V gene data show CDR1 as MNHEY and CDR2 as SMNVEV (reference sequence). The CDR3 sequence is 17 residues long. The V gene lost 5 bases and the J gene lost 0 bases, with 20 bases spanning the gap. The CDR3 nucleotides read TGTGCCAGCAGTCCTCTGCGCCGGGACGGCTACTCCTACGAGCAGTACTTC. As protein: CASSPLRRDGYSYEQYF.

This clone appeared a single time. This rearrangement joins TRBV27 to TRBJ1-1; D unresolved. With 5 bases removed from V and 1 base from J, the gap between germline ends came to 8 bases. This CDR3 has 13 amino acids. Germline CDR1 MNHEY, CDR2 SMNVEV (reference sequence). The CDR3 region has the DNA TGTGCCAGCAGTGTCGGATGGAACACTGAAGCTTTCTTT. Translation gives CASSVGWNTEAFF.

The genes are TRBV7-9 and TRBJ1-1, with D perhaps TRBD1 (5 bases). This CDR3 comprises 13 residues. V lost 7 bases and J lost 7, with 16 bases in between. Per germline, CDR1 SEHNR and CDR2 FQNEAQ (reference sequence). Here the CDR3 reads CASTPGGAGEAFF. The CDR3 DNA sequence: TGTGCCAGCACCCCGGGAGGGGCCGGTGAAGCTTTCTTT. Combining the CDR3 with reference TRBV7-9 and TRBJ1-1 gives the whole variable domain DTGVSQNPRHKITKRGQNVTFRCDPISEHNRLYWYRQTLGQGPEFLTYFQNEAQLEKSRLLSDRFSAERPKGSFSTLEIQRTEQGDSAMYLCASTPGGAGEAFFGQGTRLTVV.

V usage is TRBV27 and J usage is TRBJ2-3; D ambiguous. The ends were cut back, 4 bases at V and 4 bases at J, with 12 bases in the middle. The V gene's germline CDR1 is MNHEY and CDR2 SMNVEV (reference sequence). The CDR3 runs to 14 residues. The CDR3 DNA follows: TGTGCCAGCAGTTCCGGGTACTTACCAGATACGCAGTATTTT. Protein: CASSSGYLPDTQYF.

The chain carries TRBV13 and TRBJ2-7, with 12 bases fitting TRBD2. From germline, CDR1 is PRHDT and CDR2 FYEKMQ (reference sequence). With 0 bases clipped from V and 3 bases from J, the junction kept 6 bases outside the gene matches. CDR3 length equals 17 residues. The DNA for the CDR3 is TGTGCCAGCAGCTTAGGGACTAGCGGGAGTCTGATCTACGAGCAGTACTTC. The encoded protein is CASSLGTSGSLIYEQYF. The whole variable domain, remainder taken from reference TRBV13 and TRBJ2-7, is AAGVIQSPRHLIKEKRETATLKCYPIPRHDTVYWYQQGPGQDPQFLISFYEKMQSDKGSIPDRFSAQQFSDYHSELNMSSLELGDSALYFCASSLGTSGSLIYEQYFGPGTRLTVT.

The DNA for the CDR3 is TGTGCCAGCAGCTTGGGACGGGATGAGCAGTTCTTC. The encoded protein is CASSLGRDEQFF. The chain has TRBV5-6 and TRBJ2-1; D is uncertain. The CDR3 loop spans 12 amino acids. V dropped 0 bases and J dropped 8 bases, with 6 bases sitting between them. The germline V gene has CDR1 SGHDT and CDR2 YYEEEE.

Concerning this clone: The identical CDR3 is also encoded by other nucleotide sequences in the sample. This chain joins TRBV13 and TRBJ2-7; D gene ambiguous. Per germline, CDR1 PRHDT and CDR2 FYEKMQ (reference sequence). V shed 3 bases and J shed 2 bases, with 5 bases lying between them. The CDR3 contains 12 residues. In nucleotides, the CDR3 is TGTGCCAGCAGCTTGTCGACCTACGAGCAGTACTTC. The encoded protein is CASSLSTYEQYF.

This clone has just one count. The chain combines TRBV5-6 with TRBJ2-2; 7 nucleotides align to TRBD1. This CDR3 spans 13 amino acids. V shed 4 bases and J 5 bases; nucleotides not matched to a gene: 2. Germline values: CDR1 SGHDT, CDR2 YYEEEE. CDR3 in DNA: TGTGCCAGCAGCCAGGACAGGACCGGGGAGCTGTTTTTT. It yields the protein CASSQDRTGELFF.

To note about this clone: Other DNA sequences of this sample code for an identical CDR3. The chain recombines TRBV5-1 with TRBJ2-7; D not certain. The length of the CDR3 is 13 residues. Trimming took off 1 base at V and 0 bases at J, with 5 bases between the two ends. Germline values: CDR1 SGHRS, CDR2 YFSETQ. CDR3 DNA: TGCGCCAGCAGCTTGAGGAGCTCCTACGAGCAGTACTTC. Its translation is CASSLRSSYEQYF. The full variable domain, with the rest looked up from reference TRBV5-1 and TRBJ2-7, is KAGVTQTPRYLIKTRGQQVTLSCSPISGHRSVSWYQQTPGQGLQFLFEYFSETQRNKGNFPGRFSGRQFSNSRSEMNVSTLELGDSALYLCASSLRSSYEQYFGPGTRLTVT.

This chain joins TRBV29-1 and TRBJ2-7, with D possibly called TRBD1 or TRBD2 (5 bases each). Per germline, CDR1 SQVTM and CDR2 ANQGSEA. There are 14 residues in the CDR3. V was shortened by 4 bases and J by 4 bases, with 17 bases between the two germline ends. The CDR3 spells CSVVERGGGYEQYF. CDR3 nucleotide sequence: TGCAGCGTTGTTGAGAGGGGTGGAGGATACGAGCAGTACTTC.

This chain connects TRBV7-9 to TRBJ1-2, with D possibly being TRBD1 (6 bases). CDR1 is SEHNR and CDR2 is FQNEAQ in the germline V gene (reference sequence). The CDR3 covers 11 residues. The V and J ends lost 6 bases and 8 bases respectively, with 10 bases between them. The chain's CDR3 is CASRQGYGYTF. The CDR3 DNA reads as TGTGCCAGCAGACAGGGTTACGGCTACACCTTC.

This clone was detected only once. V and J are TRBV18 and TRBJ2-3, with TRBD2 as a possible D gene (5 bases). Between the trimmed V and J ends, which lost 2 bases and 2 bases, there was a span of 11 bases. There are 15 residues in the CDR3. Germline V gives CDR1 KGHSH, CDR2 LQKENI. The DNA of the CDR3 is TGTGCCAGCTCACCAGAGGGATCTAACACAGATACGCAGTATTTT. It is translated as CASSPEGSNTDTQYF.

V usage is TRBV19 and J usage is TRBJ1-2; no firm D call. Germline V CDR1 and CDR2: LNHDA, SQIVND (reference sequence). The CDR3 is 13 residues long. Trimming shortened V by 3 bases and J by 6 bases, and 11 bases separated the two germline ends. CDR3 region: CASSMSVIHGYTF. The CDR3 bases are TGTGCCAGTAGTATGAGTGTTATACATGGCTACACCTTC. The full variable domain, in which reference TRBV19 and TRBJ1-2 provide the parts outside the CDR3, is DGGITQSPKYLFRKEGQNVTLSCEQNLNHDAMYWYRQDPGQGLRLIYYSQIVNDFQKGDIAEGYSVSREKKESFPLTVTSAQKNPTAFYLCASSMSVIHGYTFGSGTRLTVV.